Presented here are 27 T cell receptor beta chains from one specimen sequenced in a study of brain metastases from non-small cell lung cancer. Data came from immunoSEQ multiplex PCR; TCRdb stores just in-frame clones and leaves some out. The sample holds roughly 3,800 clones, nearly 90% seen once. Sequenced input: primary lung tumor tissue. These receptors were taken from a donor over 35 with non-small cell lung cancer.

This clone has just one count. The J gene is TRBJ2-2, the V gene TRBV30; D gene unclear. The germline CDR1 and CDR2 sequences are GTSNPN and SVGIG (reference sequence). The CDR3 length is 14 residues. Trimming stripped 2 bases from V and 5 bases from J, with 12 bases between. CDR3 nucleotide sequence: TGTGCCTGGAGTTCAATTCAATGGACCGGGGAGCTGTTTTTT. It codes for CAWSSIQWTGELFF.

The rearrangement joins TRBV2 to TRBJ2-7; D not resolved. Looked up from germline, CDR1 is SNHLY and CDR2 is FYNNEI. The CDR3 is made up of 11 amino acids. Deletions cut 6 bases from V and 6 bases from J, with 9 bases between. As DNA, the CDR3 is TGTGCCAGCAGCACTATAGGCGAGCAGTACTTC. Translating it yields CASSTIGEQYF. The full variable domain, in which reference TRBV2 and TRBJ2-7 provide the parts outside the CDR3, is EPEVTQTPSHQVTQMGQEVILRCVPISNHLYFYWYRQILGQKVEFLVSFYNNEISEKSEIFDDQFSVERPDGSNFTLKIRSTKLEDSAMYFCASSTIGEQYFGPGTRLTVT.

The chain joins TRBV7-9 to TRBJ2-1; D call uncertain. Trimming shortened V by 5 bases and J by 9 bases, and 11 bases separated the two germline ends. The CDR3 has 12 residues. Germline CDR1 SEHNR, CDR2 FQNEAQ (reference sequence). The CDR3: CASSPMGPEQFF. CDR3 coding DNA: TGTGCCAGCAGCCCTATGGGTCCTGAGCAGTTCTTC.

The genes are TRBV18 and TRBJ2-1, with TRBD2 matching 8 bases. Trimming took 3 bases from V and 4 from J; bases not matched to a gene: 11. Germline assignment: CDR1 KGHSH and CDR2 LQKENI. CDR3 length: 17 amino acids. CDR3 protein: CASSPQAGGGIYNEQFF. CDR3 nucleotides: TGTGCCAGCTCACCGCAAGCGGGCGGGGGGATTTACAATGAGCAGTTCTTC. Full variable domain (rest looked up from reference TRBV18 and TRBJ2-1): NAGVMQNPRHLVRRRGQEARLRCSPMKGHSHVYWYRQLPEEGLKFMVYLQKENIIDESGMPKERFSAEFPKEGPSILRIQQVVRGDSAAYFCASSPQAGGGIYNEQFFGPGTRLTVL.

V is TRBV19 and J is TRBJ1-3; D is possibly TRBD1 (5 bases). Trimming cost V 2 bases and J 1 base, with 15 bases left between them. Germline-derived CDR1 and CDR2 are LNHDA and SQIVND (reference sequence). The CDR3 spans 17 residues. The CDR3 loop reads CASSILEQDGSGNTIYF. CDR3 nucleotides: TGTGCCAGTAGTATATTGGAACAGGATGGATCTGGAAACACCATATATTTT.

This chain connects TRBV6-4 to TRBJ2-3; no reliable D call. Germline V gene data show CDR1 as MRHNA and CDR2 as SNTAGT. The CDR3 consists of 12 residues. CDR3 bases: TGTGTCCTTACGCCGCTGCAAGATACGCAGTATTTT. It specifies CVLTPLQDTQYF.

With regard to this clone: Germline is not matched at one junction end, which may reflect a read error. The chain employs TRBV9 and TRBJ2-5, with TRBD2 matching 8 bases. The CDR3 contains 16 residues. From germline, CDR1 is SGDLS and CDR2 YYNGEE. The CDR3 sequence: CASSVSGGGYQETQYF. The CDR3 DNA follows: TGTGCCAGCAGCGTGAGCGGCGGGGGGTACCAAGAAACCCAGTACTTC.

A note on this clone: A much bigger clone sits one base away, suggesting this may be a read error. This sequence joins TRBV7-3 and TRBJ2-1, with D perhaps assigned TRBD1 or TRBD2 (5 bases each). Trimming took off 3 bases at V and 0 bases at J, with 12 bases between the two ends. CDR1 and CDR2 (germline): SGHTA, FQGTGA. There are 16 residues in the CDR3. DNA of the CDR3: TGTGCCAGCAGCTTCTCCGAGGGGAGCTCCTACAATGAGCAGTTCTTC. It yields the protein CASSFSEGSSYNEQFF.

The chain links TRBV11-3 to TRBJ2-2; D ambiguous. CDR1 is SGHNT and CDR2 is YENEEA in the germline V gene. Trimming took 5 bases from V and 5 from J, leaving 6 bases between them. The CDR3 runs 12 residues. CDR3 in DNA: TGTGCCAGCAGCCCCGTGACCGGGGAGCTGTTTTTT. It codes for CASSPVTGELFF.

The V call is TRBV29-1, the J call TRBJ2-7; 8 bases line up with TRBD2. The trim removed 0 bases at V and 5 bases at J, leaving 3 bases unmatched. The CDR3 spans 13 residues. Germline-derived CDR1 and CDR2 are SQVTM and ANQGSEA. The DNA of the CDR3 is TGCAGCGTTGAAGACGGGGGGGCCAACGAGCAGTACTTC. This translates into CSVEDGGANEQYF.

This rearrangement joins TRBV30 to TRBJ1-2, with 7 bases that match TRBD1. CDR3 size: 12 residues. Germline V lookup: CDR1 GTSNPN, CDR2 SVGIG (reference sequence). The V gene end was trimmed by 5 bases and the J gene end by 8 bases; junction bases not matched to a gene: 8. CDR3 in amino acids: CAWEARGQGYTF. CDR3 DNA: TGTGCCTGGGAAGCAAGGGGGCAAGGCTACACCTTC.

This clone was seen a single time. This chain joins TRBV19 and TRBJ1-4; D unresolved. V gave up 4 bases and J gave up 4 bases, with 13 bases separating them. The CDR3 runs 15 residues. Germline V gene lookup returns CDR1 LNHDA and CDR2 SQIVND (reference sequence). CDR3 nucleotide sequence: TGTGCCAGTAGTAACAAGGCCGGGTTTAATGAAAAACTGTTTTTT. It yields the protein CASSNKAGFNEKLFF.

The chain has TRBV2 and TRBJ2-1, with TRBD2 matching over 7 bases. The germline CDR1 and CDR2 sequences are SNHLY and FYNNEI. The CDR3 sequence is 15 residues long. Trimming removed 7 bases from V and 8 bases from J; junction bases left unmatched: 14. The CDR3 DNA is TGTGCCAGCAATTTTCGCGGACTAGACGGAGATGAGCAGTTCTTC. Amino acid sequence: CASNFRGLDGDEQFF. The variable domain in full, with the rest retrieved from reference TRBV2 and TRBJ2-1, is EPEVTQTPSHQVTQMGQEVILRCVPISNHLYFYWYRQILGQKVEFLVSFYNNEISEKSEIFDDQFSVERPDGSNFTLKIRSTKLEDSAMYFCASNFRGLDGDEQFFGPGTRLTVL.

V usage is TRBV18 and J usage is TRBJ2-3; D is perhaps TRBD2 (5 bases). The CDR3 runs 15 residues. V shed 4 bases and J shed 6 bases, with 17 bases lying between them. Germline V lookup: CDR1 KGHSH, CDR2 LQKENI. CDR3 residues: CASSLLEWTADTQYF. The CDR3 nucleotides are TGTGCCAGCTCACTTCTCGAATGGACTGCCGATACGCAGTATTTT.

J is TRBJ1-1 and V is TRBV7-8; D is ambiguous. This CDR3 region has 16 residues. Germline CDR1 reads SGHVS; CDR2 reads FQNEAQ. The V end was cut by 4 bases, the J end by 1 base, with 16 bases between. CDR3 residues: CASSSEFRSQNTEAFF. CDR3 DNA: TGTGCCAGCAGCTCGGAATTTAGGAGCCAGAACACTGAAGCTTTCTTT.

The CDR3, as DNA: TGTGCCAGCAGTCCGAACCCCCCTACTCTGGTTAGCGGGGTTGAAGAGACCCAGTACTTC. The encoded protein is CASSPNPPTLVSGVEETQYF. The chain joins TRBV28 to TRBJ2-5, with TRBD2 identical over 8 bases. CDR3 size: 20 residues. Germline V lookup: CDR1 MDHEN, CDR2 SYDVKM. V lost 5 bases and J lost 3; bases outside the gene matches: 23.

The DNA for the CDR3 is TGTGCCAGCAGCACCGAAGGCTATGGCTACACCTTC. Amino acids: CASSTEGYGYTF. The chain uses TRBV5-6 and TRBJ1-2; D is undetermined. Germline V lookup: CDR1 SGHDT, CDR2 YYEEEE. The CDR3 has 12 amino acids. V lost 4 bases, J lost 4 bases, and 8 bases lay in between. The variable domain in full, completed from reference TRBV5-6 and TRBJ1-2, reads DAGVTQSPTHLIKTRGQQVTLRCSPKSGHDTVSWYQQALGQGPQFIFQYYEEEERQRGNFPDRFSGHQFPNYSSELNVNALLLGDSALYLCASSTEGYGYTFGSGTRLTVV.

This rearrangement joins TRBV7-9 to TRBJ1-1; weak D call: TRBD1 (5 bases). The CDR3 is 14 residues long. Between the trimmed V and J ends, which lost 0 bases and 3 bases, there was a span of 8 bases. CDR1 and CDR2 from the germline V gene are SEHNR and FQNEAQ (reference sequence). CDR3 sequence reads: CASSLAGQYTEAFF. In DNA, the CDR3 is TGTGCCAGCAGCTTAGCGGGGCAGTACACTGAAGCTTTCTTT.

J is TRBJ2-2 and V is TRBV7-3; TRBD1 agrees at 12 bases. J lost 3 bases, V lost 3 bases, and 5 bases had no gene match. The V gene's germline CDR1 is SGHTA and CDR2 FQGTGA. The CDR3 runs to 17 residues. The CDR3 spells CASSFGTGGEDTGELFF. Written as DNA, the CDR3 is TGTGCCAGCAGCTTCGGGACAGGGGGCGAGGACACCGGGGAGCTGTTTTTT.

On this clone itself: A much larger clone lies a single base off, so this may be a read error. Other DNA sequences in this specimen translate into the identical CDR3. The rearrangement joins TRBV24-1 to TRBJ1-2, with 7 bases lining up with TRBD1. After removal of 2 bases from V and 4 bases from J, the junction contained 6 bases not matched to a gene. Germline CDR1 reads KGHDR; CDR2 reads SFDVKD. The CDR3 runs 15 residues. CDR3 in amino acids: CATSDSGTVGYGYTF. CDR3 in DNA: TGTGCCACCAGTGATTCCGGGACAGTGGGCTATGGCTACACCTTC.

The gene calls are TRBV9 and TRBJ2-5; D uncertain. Deletions cut 0 bases from V and 5 bases from J, with 5 bases between. Germline-derived CDR1 and CDR2 are SGDLS and YYNGEE. This CDR3 spans 12 amino acids. The CDR3 DNA sequence: TGTGCCAGCAGCGTAGAACGGGAGACCCAGTACTTC. Its protein is CASSVERETQYF. Looking up the rest from reference TRBV9 and TRBJ2-5 gives the full variable domain: DSGVTQTPKHLITATGQRVTLRCSPRSGDLSVYWYQQSLDQGLQFLIQYYNGEERAKGNILERFSAQQFPDLHSELNLSSLELGDSALYFCASSVERETQYFGPGTRLLVL.

The gene calls are TRBV9 and TRBJ2-7; perhaps D is TRBD1 or TRBD2 (5 bases each). The CDR3 consists of 14 residues. Trimming removed 0 bases at V and 3 bases at J, with 10 bases between. The V gene's germline CDR1 is SGDLS and CDR2 YYNGEE. The CDR3, as DNA: TGTGCCAGCAGCGTAGGGGGGACCGACTACGAGCAGTACTTC. Its protein product is CASSVGGTDYEQYF.

The chain couples TRBV28 to TRBJ1-4; D is unresolved. The CDR3 consists of 16 residues. Germline V CDR1 and CDR2: MDHEN, SYDVKM. V lost 8 bases to trimming and J lost 0 bases, with 16 bases between them. CDR3 amino acids: CASSPRAGATNEKLFF. The CDR3 DNA reads as TGTGCCAGCTCTCCTCGGGCCGGAGCAACTAATGAAAAACTGTTTTTT. The full variable domain, rest sourced from reference TRBV28 and TRBJ1-4, is DVKVTQSSRYLVKRTGEKVFLECVQDMDHENMFWYRQDPGLGLRLIYFSYDVKMKEKGDIPEGYSVSREKKERFSLILESASTNQTSMYLCASSPRAGATNEKLFFGSGTQLSVL.

This sequence joins TRBV5-4 and TRBJ2-6, with 9 bases lining up with TRBD1. Germline V gene lookup returns CDR1 SGHNT and CDR2 YYREEE (reference sequence). V dropped 3 bases and J dropped 1; count of bases not matched to a gene: 5. The CDR3 covers 17 residues. The CDR3 region is CASSWDRVFSGANVLTF. In DNA, the CDR3 is TGTGCCAGCAGCTGGGACAGGGTTTTTTCTGGGGCCAACGTCCTGACTTTC.

CDR3 amino acids: CAISALPTNYGYTF. The CDR3 nucleotides are TGTGCCATCAGTGCCCTTCCCACTAACTATGGCTACACCTTC. The V call is TRBV10-3, the J call TRBJ1-2, with unresolved D. Between the trimmed V and J ends, which lost 4 bases and 0 bases, there was a span of 9 bases. Germline CDR1 ENHRY, CDR2 SYGVKD. This CDR3 region has 14 residues.

The chain recombines TRBV15 with TRBJ2-7; 14 nucleotides line up with TRBD2. CDR3 length equals 15 residues. CDR1 and CDR2 (germline): LNHNV, YYDKDF (reference sequence). J gave up 3 bases and V 5 bases, and 3 bases lay outside the gene matches. The CDR3 loop reads CATSGLAGGFYEQYF. The CDR3 DNA follows: TGTGCCACCAGCGGACTAGCGGGGGGATTCTACGAGCAGTACTTC.

This clone has just a few counts. The chain recombines TRBV19 with TRBJ2-7; 8 bases map to TRBD1. Looked up from germline, CDR1 is LNHDA and CDR2 is SQIVND (reference sequence). Unmatched junction bases numbered 2, after V lost 5 bases and J lost 2 bases. The CDR3 contains 13 residues. The CDR3 spells CASSEQGAYEQYF. CDR3 sequence (DNA): TGTGCCAGTAGTGAACAGGGGGCCTACGAGCAGTACTTC.